Listed below are T cell receptor beta chains from one sample, sequenced in a study of beta chain features in type 1 diabetes. Generated by immunoSEQ multiplex PCR, the TCRdb table keeps only in-frame clones and is missing some. The sample carries about 650,000 clones, around 12% recorded once. The source material was naive CD4+ T cells from blood. The source of these receptors is a man in his thirties or forties with type 1 diabetes. Each CDR3 is given with its conserved first and last residue.

j_gene: TRBJ1-5
v_gene: TRBV4-2
CDR3aa: CASGKGGQGFQPQHF

j_gene: TRBJ1-1
v_gene: TRBV7-9
CDR3aa: CASSLATGITTEAFF

j_gene: TRBJ1-5
v_gene: TRBV19
CDR3aa: CASSPPQAQHF

j_gene: TRBJ1-5
v_gene: TRBV6-1
CDR3aa: CASSEAGILNQPQHF

j_gene: TRBJ2-5
v_gene: TRBV12-5
CDR3aa: CASGLTRRGSTQETQYF

j_gene: TRBJ2-2
v_gene: TRBV9
CDR3aa: CASSVSQVNTGELFF

j_gene: TRBJ2-6
v_gene: TRBV5-6
CDR3aa: CASSTMGQPFAANVLTF

j_gene: TRBJ2-2
v_gene: TRBV4-2
CDR3aa: CASSQEEGLNTGELFF

j_gene: TRBJ2-1
v_gene: TRBV5-1
CDR3aa: CASSFFTGGLYNEQFF

j_gene: TRBJ1-1
v_gene: TRBV7-8
CDR3aa: CASSGQTPEAFF

j_gene: TRBJ1-4
v_gene: TRBV7-2
CDR3aa: CASSFRQGNEKLFF

j_gene: TRBJ2-1
v_gene: TRBV6-1
CDR3aa: CASSELGPGVYNEQFF

j_gene: TRBJ2-3
v_gene: TRBV28
CDR3aa: CASSRRATDTQYF

j_gene: TRBJ1-4
v_gene: TRBV7-6
CDR3aa: CASSLAVGEKLFF

j_gene: TRBJ1-3
v_gene: TRBV7-6
CDR3aa: CASSLARSEASGNTIYF

j_gene: TRBJ1-2
v_gene: TRBV7-2
CDR3aa: CASSLAEGNGYTF

j_gene: TRBJ1-2
v_gene: TRBV2
CDR3aa: CASGFEGRGYGYTF